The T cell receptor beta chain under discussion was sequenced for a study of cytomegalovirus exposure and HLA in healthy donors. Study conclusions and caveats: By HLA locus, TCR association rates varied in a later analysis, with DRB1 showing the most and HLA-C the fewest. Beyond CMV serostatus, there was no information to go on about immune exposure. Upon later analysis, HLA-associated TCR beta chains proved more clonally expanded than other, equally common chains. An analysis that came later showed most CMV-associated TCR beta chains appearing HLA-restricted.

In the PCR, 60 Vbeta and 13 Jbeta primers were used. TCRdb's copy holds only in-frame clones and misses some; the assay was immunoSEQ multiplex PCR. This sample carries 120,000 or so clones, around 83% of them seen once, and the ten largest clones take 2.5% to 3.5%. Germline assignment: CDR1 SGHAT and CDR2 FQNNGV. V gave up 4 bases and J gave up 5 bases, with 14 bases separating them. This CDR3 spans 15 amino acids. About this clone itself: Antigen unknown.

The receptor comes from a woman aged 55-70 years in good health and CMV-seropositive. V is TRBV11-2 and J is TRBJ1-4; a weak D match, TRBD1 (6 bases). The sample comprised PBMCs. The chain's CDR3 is CASSSRGRLNEKLFF. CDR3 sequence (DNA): TGTGCCAGCAGCTCCAGGGGACGCCTAAATGAAAAACTGTTTTTT.